Shown below are 14 T cell receptor beta chains from a single sample sequenced in a study of cytomegalovirus exposure and HLA in healthy donors. In the PCR, 60 Vbeta and 13 Jbeta primers were used. Assay: immunoSEQ multiplex PCR; the TCRdb copy retains only in-frame clones and omits some. The data show about 93,000 clones, around 78% seen once. The sequenced sample was PBMCs. Source of these receptors: a man aged 25-45 years in good health and CMV-seronegative.

The chain joins TRBV4-3 to TRBJ1-3; the D gene is possibly TRBD1 (5 bases). The CDR3 length is 17 residues. The V end was cut by 0 bases, the J end by 8 bases, with 20 bases between. Per germline, CDR1 LGHNA and CDR2 YSLEER. The CDR3 is CASSQDRVHERVDTIYF. The DNA for the CDR3 is TGCGCCAGCAGCCAAGACAGGGTCCACGAAAGGGTAGACACCATATATTTT.

This chain uses TRBV6-1 with TRBJ1-2; TRBD1 matches 7 bases. CDR1 and CDR2 from the germline V gene are MNHNS and SASEGT. The CDR3 loop spans 14 amino acids. Unmatched junction bases numbered 3, after V lost 4 bases and J lost 1 base. The CDR3 bases are TGTGCCAGCAGTGGAGCAGGGGGTAACTATGGCTACACCTTC. Encoded protein: CASSGAGGNYGYTF.

The chain combines TRBV6-5 with TRBJ1-6, with a weak D call TRBD1 (5 bases). The germline gives CDR1 MNHEY, CDR2 SVGAGI. The CDR3 length is 14 residues. V dropped 8 bases and J dropped 9 bases, with 17 bases sitting between them. The CDR3 nucleotides are TGTGCCAGCCACGGGGGTCTACCTATTTCACCCCTCCACTTT. Translation gives CASHGGLPISPLHF.

The chain uses TRBV4-1 and TRBJ2-1; 9 nucleotides agree with TRBD2. The CDR3 extends over 16 amino acids. Germline V gene sequence: CDR1 MGHRA, CDR2 YSYEKL. V gave up 1 base and J gave up 9 bases; unmatched junction bases: 10. As DNA, the CDR3 is TGCGCCAGCAGCCAAGGGCGGGAGGGGTGGTTTGGTGAGCAGTTCTTC. It codes for CASSQGREGWFGEQFF.

V is TRBV27 and J is TRBJ2-3, with 9 bases lining up with TRBD2. Trimming removed 4 bases from V and 8 bases from J; junction bases left unmatched: 13. Per the germline V gene, CDR1 is MNHEY and CDR2 is SMNVEV (reference sequence). This CDR3 is built from 16 residues. This CDR3 reads CASSSLAGPPPSTQYF. The CDR3, as DNA: TGTGCCAGCAGTTCCCTAGCGGGACCCCCGCCAAGTACGCAGTATTTT.

The chain couples TRBV7-6 to TRBJ2-7, with 10 bases that match TRBD1. Germline CDR1 is SGHVS and CDR2 is FNYEAQ. J gave up 5 bases and V 5 bases, and 6 bases lay outside the gene matches. The length of the CDR3 is 14 residues. For the CDR3, the DNA is TGTGCCAGCAGCCTATTGGACAGGGGGGACGAGCAGTACGTC. Encoded protein: CASSLLDRGDEQYV.

The chain carries TRBV7-6 and TRBJ2-7; 9 bases match TRBD2. The CDR3 covers 14 residues. The trim removed 2 bases at V and 6 bases at J, leaving 5 bases unmatched. Germline CDR1 and CDR2: SGHVS and FNYEAQ. The chain's CDR3 is CASSLRLAGSEQYF. CDR3 nucleotides: TGTGCCAGCAGCTTAAGGCTAGCGGGAAGCGAGCAGTACTTC.

This clone showed up many times. The chain combines TRBV18 with TRBJ2-7, with a tentative D call TRBD2 (6 bases). The ends were cut back, 0 bases at V and 0 bases at J, with 9 bases in the middle. The CDR3 extends over 15 amino acids. CDR1 and CDR2 (germline): KGHSH, LQKENI. The CDR3 nucleotides read TGTGCCAGCTCACCACCGGCGGGAAGCTCCTACGAGCAGTACTTC. As protein: CASSPPAGSSYEQYF.

The gene calls are TRBV11-2 and TRBJ1-1; the D gene is possibly TRBD1 (5 bases). Germline V gives CDR1 SGHAT, CDR2 FQNNGV. V was trimmed by 3 bases and J by 6 bases, leaving 11 bases between them. The CDR3 is made up of 13 amino acids. CDR3 residues: CASSLGTTAEAFF. The CDR3 DNA sequence: TGTGCCAGCAGCTTGGGGACTACGGCTGAAGCTTTCTTT.

The chain is built from TRBV7-3 and TRBJ2-7; 8 bases are shared with TRBD2. After removal of 1 base from V and 2 bases from J, the junction contained 7 bases not matched to a gene. The CDR3 contains 16 residues. CDR1 is SGHTA and CDR2 is FQGTGA in the germline V gene. The CDR3 coding sequence is TGTGCCAGCAGCTTAAAATCGAGCGGGAGTACCTACGAGCAGTACGTC. Amino acid sequence: CASSLKSSGSTYEQYV.

The chain uses TRBV25-1 and TRBJ1-2, with D perhaps TRBD1 (5 bases). The CDR3 runs to 11 residues. Per germline, CDR1 MGHDK and CDR2 SYGVNS. Trimming took off 5 bases at V and 10 bases at J, with 11 bases between the two ends. The CDR3 DNA follows: TGTGCCAGCAGTTGGGGGGGGGACTACACCTTC. This codes for CASSWGGDYTF.

This sequence joins TRBV9 and TRBJ2-1; 8 bases map to TRBD2. Germline trimming cut 0 bases from V and 10 bases from J; bases unmatched to any gene: 9. Per germline, CDR1 SGDLS and CDR2 YYNGEE. The CDR3 totals 15 residues. CDR3 DNA: TGTGCCAGCAGCGTAGCCCGAAGCGGGGGAGACGAGCAGTTCTTC. The encoded protein is CASSVARSGGDEQFF.

V gene TRBV29-1 combines with J gene TRBJ1-1, with a tentative D call TRBD1 (5 bases). The CDR3 runs 12 residues. The V gene's germline CDR1 is SQVTM and CDR2 ANQGSEA. V lost 3 bases and J 1 base, leaving 6 bases between the germline ends. The CDR3 DNA sequence: TGCAGCGTTGAGGGGCCGAACACTGAAGCTTTCTTT. Protein: CSVEGPNTEAFF.

V gene TRBV10-2 combines with J gene TRBJ1-1; possibly TRBD1 for D (6 bases). The CDR3 has 13 amino acids. V lost 6 bases and J 5 bases, leaving 13 bases between the germline ends. Germline V gene data show CDR1 as WSHSY and CDR2 as SAAADI. CDR3 DNA: TGCGCCAGCAGGACAGGTCTGGGGACTGAAGCTTTCTTT. The encoded protein is CASRTGLGTEAFF.